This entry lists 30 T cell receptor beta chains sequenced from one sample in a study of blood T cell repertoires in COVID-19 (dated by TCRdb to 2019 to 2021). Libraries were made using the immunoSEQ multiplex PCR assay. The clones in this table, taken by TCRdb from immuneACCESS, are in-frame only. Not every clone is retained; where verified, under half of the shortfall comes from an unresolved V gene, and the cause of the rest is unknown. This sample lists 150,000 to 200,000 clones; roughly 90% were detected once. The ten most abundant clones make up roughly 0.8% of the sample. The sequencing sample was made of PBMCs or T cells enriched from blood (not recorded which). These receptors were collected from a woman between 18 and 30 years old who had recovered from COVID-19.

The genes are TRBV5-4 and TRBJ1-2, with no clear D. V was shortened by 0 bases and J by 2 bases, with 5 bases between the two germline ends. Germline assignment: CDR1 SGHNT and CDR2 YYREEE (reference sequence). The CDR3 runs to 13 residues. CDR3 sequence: CASSLGQNYGYTF. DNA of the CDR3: TGTGCCAGCAGCTTGGGGCAGAACTATGGCTACACCTTC.

The CDR3 protein is CASSEQSTNYGGYTF. The CDR3, as DNA: TGCGCCAGCAGCGAGCAATCGACTAACTATGGGGGCTACACCTTC. This rearrangement joins TRBV5-1 to TRBJ1-2; D unresolved. The V and J ends lost 4 bases and 8 bases respectively, with 21 bases between them. The CDR3 has 15 residues. From germline, CDR1 is SGHRS and CDR2 YFSETQ.

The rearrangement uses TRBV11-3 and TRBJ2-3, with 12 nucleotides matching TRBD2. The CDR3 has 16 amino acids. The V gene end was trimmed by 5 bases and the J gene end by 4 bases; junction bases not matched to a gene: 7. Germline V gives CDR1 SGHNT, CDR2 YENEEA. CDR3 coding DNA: TGTGCCAGCAGCCCCGGGCTAGCGGGAGGGCCAGATACGCAGTATTTT. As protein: CASSPGLAGGPDTQYF.

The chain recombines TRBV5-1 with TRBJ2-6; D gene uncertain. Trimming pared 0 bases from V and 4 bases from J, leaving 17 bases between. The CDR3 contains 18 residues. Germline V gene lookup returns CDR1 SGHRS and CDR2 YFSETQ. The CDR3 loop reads CASSLVPTSSWGANVLTF. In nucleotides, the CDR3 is TGCGCCAGCAGCTTGGTCCCAACAAGTTCCTGGGGGGCCAACGTCCTGACTTTC. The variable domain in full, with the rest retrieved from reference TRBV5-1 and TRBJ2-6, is KAGVTQTPRYLIKTRGQQVTLSCSPISGHRSVSWYQQTPGQGLQFLFEYFSETQRNKGNFPGRFSGRQFSNSRSEMNVSTLELGDSALYLCASSLVPTSSWGANVLTFGAGSRLTVL.

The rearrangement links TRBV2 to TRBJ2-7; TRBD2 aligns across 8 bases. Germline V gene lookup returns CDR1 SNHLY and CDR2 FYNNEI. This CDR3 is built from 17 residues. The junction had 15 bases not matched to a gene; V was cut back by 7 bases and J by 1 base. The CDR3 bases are TGTGCCAGCATGTGGCTAGCGGGTAGGGGGGAGTCCTACGAGCAGTACTTC. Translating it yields CASMWLAGRGESYEQYF.

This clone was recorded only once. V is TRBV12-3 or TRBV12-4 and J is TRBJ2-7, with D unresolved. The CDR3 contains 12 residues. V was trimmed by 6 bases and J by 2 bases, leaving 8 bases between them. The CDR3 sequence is CASRRAAYEQYF. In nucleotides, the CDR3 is TGTGCCAGCAGACGCGCGGCCTACGAGCAGTACTTC.

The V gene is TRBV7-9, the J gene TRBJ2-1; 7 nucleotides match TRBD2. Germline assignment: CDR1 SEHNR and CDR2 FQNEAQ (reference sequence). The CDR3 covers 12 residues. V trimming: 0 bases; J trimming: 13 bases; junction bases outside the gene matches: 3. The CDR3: CASSLARERQFF. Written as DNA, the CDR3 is TGTGCCAGCAGCTTAGCGCGGGAGAGACAGTTCTTC.

The CDR3 DNA reads TGTGCCAGCTCACCGACGTATTCCGGGACTAGCGGGAGGGCGGCGGATACGCAGTATTTT. It codes for CASSPTYSGTSGRAADTQYF. The chain employs TRBV18 and TRBJ2-3, with 16 bases fitting TRBD2. This CDR3 region has 20 residues. Germline V gene sequence: CDR1 KGHSH, CDR2 LQKENI. The J segment lost 6 bases and the V segment lost 3 bases, leaving 15 bases of the junction unmatched.

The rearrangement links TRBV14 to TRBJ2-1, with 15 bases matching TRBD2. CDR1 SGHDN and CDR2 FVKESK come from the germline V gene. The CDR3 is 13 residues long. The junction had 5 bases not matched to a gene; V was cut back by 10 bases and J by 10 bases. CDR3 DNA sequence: TGTGCCACCGGACTAGCGGGAGGGAGCGAGCAGTTCTTC. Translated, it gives CATGLAGGSEQFF.

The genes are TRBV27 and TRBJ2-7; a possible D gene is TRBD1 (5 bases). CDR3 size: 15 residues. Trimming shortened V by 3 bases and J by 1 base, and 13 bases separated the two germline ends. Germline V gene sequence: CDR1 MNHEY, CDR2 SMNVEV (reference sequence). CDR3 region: CASSFQGFSSYEQYF. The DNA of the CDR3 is TGTGCCAGCAGTTTTCAGGGCTTCAGTTCCTACGAGCAGTACTTC.

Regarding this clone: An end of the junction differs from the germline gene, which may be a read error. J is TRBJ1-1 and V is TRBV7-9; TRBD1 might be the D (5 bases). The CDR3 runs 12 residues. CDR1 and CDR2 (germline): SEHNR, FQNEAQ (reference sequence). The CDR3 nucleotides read TGCCGAACCGGGGGAACCACCTTTGAAGCTTTCTTT. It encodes CRTGGTTFEAFF.

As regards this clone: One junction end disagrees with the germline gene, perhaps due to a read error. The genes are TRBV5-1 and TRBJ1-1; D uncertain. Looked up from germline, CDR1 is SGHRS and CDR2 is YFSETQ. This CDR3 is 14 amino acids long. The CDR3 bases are TGCGCCAGCAGCTTGCTTGCCGGGAACGCTGAAGCTTTCTTT. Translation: CASSLLAGNAEAFF. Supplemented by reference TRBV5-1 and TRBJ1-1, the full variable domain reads KAGVTQTPRYLIKTRGQQVTLSCSPISGHRSVSWYQQTPGQGLQFLFEYFSETQRNKGNFPGRFSGRQFSNSRSEMNVSTLELGDSALYLCASSLLAGNAEAFFGQGTRLTVV.

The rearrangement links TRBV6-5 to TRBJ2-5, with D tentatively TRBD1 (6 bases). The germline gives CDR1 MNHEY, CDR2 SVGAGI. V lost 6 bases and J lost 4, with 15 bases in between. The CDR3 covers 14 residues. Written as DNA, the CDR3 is TGTGCCAGCAGACAGGGTTTTATTGGAGAGACCCAGTACTTC. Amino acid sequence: CASRQGFIGETQYF.

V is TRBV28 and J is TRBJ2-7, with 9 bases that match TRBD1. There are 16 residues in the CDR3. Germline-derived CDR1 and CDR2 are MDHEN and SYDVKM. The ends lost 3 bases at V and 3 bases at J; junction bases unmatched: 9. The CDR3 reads CASSFLAGQGNYEQYF. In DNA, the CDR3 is TGTGCCAGCAGTTTCCTTGCCGGACAGGGGAACTACGAGCAGTACTTC. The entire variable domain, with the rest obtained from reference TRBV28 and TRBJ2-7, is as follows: DVKVTQSSRYLVKRTGEKVFLECVQDMDHENMFWYRQDPGLGLRLIYFSYDVKMKEKGDIPEGYSVSREKKERFSLILESASTNQTSMYLCASSFLAGQGNYEQYFGPGTRLTVT.

The CDR3 nucleotides are TGCGCCAGCAGCCAAGCGGCCCTACTAGAGGGCACTGAAGCTTTCTTT. It yields the protein CASSQAALLEGTEAFF. The J gene is TRBJ1-1, the V gene TRBV4-3, with D uncertain. Trimming removed 1 base at V and 4 bases at J, with 16 bases between. Per the germline V gene, CDR1 is LGHNA and CDR2 is YSLEER. The CDR3 extends over 16 amino acids.

This CDR3 is CASSHFSPASSYNEQFF. The CDR3 DNA reads TGCGCCAGCAGCCACTTCTCACCCGCCAGCTCCTACAATGAGCAGTTCTTC. This chain uses TRBV4-1 with TRBJ2-1; no clear D gene. The V and J ends lost 3 bases and 0 bases respectively, with 15 bases between them. The germline gives CDR1 MGHRA, CDR2 YSYEKL. This CDR3 has 17 residues.

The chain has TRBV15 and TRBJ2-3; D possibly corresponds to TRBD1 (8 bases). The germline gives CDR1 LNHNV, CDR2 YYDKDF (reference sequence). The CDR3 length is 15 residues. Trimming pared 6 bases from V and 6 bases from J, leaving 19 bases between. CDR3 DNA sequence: TGTGCCACCAGGATTAACAGGGGGGGTTTTGATACGCAGTATTTT. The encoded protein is CATRINRGGFDTQYF.

The CDR3 bases are TGTGCCAGTAGTATAGGAAGGGGACTAGCGGGAGATGAGCAGTTCTTC. This encodes CASSIGRGLAGDEQFF. This chain joins TRBV19 and TRBJ2-1; 14 bases are shared with TRBD2. The junction had 4 bases not matched to a gene; V was cut back by 1 base and J by 8 bases. The germline gives CDR1 LNHDA, CDR2 SQIVND (reference sequence). CDR3 length: 16 amino acids.

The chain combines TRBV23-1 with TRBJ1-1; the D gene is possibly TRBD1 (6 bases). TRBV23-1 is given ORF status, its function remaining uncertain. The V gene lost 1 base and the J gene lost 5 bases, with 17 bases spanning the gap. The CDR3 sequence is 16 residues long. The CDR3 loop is CASSQYYREHLTEAFF. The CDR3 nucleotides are TGCGCCAGCAGTCAATACTACAGGGAGCACCTTACTGAAGCTTTCTTT.

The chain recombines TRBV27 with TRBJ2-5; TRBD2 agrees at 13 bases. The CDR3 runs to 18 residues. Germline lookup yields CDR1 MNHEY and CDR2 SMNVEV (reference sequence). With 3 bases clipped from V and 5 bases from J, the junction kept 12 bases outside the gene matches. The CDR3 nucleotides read TGTGCCAGCAGTTTCCGACTAGCGGGAGGCGAGGTCCGGGAGACCCAGTACTTC. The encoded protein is CASSFRLAGGEVRETQYF.

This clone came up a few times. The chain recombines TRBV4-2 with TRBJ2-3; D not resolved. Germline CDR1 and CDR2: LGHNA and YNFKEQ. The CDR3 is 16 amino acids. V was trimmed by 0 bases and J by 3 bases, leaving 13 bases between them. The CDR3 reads CASSQESHPRTDTQYF. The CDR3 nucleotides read TGTGCCAGCAGCCAAGAAAGTCACCCGAGGACAGATACGCAGTATTTT.

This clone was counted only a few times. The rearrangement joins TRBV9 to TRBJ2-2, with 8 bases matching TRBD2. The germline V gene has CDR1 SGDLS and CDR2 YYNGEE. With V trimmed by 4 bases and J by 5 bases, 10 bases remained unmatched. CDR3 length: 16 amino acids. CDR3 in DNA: TGTGCCAGCAGCATGGGGGGGACTAGAGGGACCGGGGAGCTGTTTTTT. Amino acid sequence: CASSMGGTRGTGELFF.

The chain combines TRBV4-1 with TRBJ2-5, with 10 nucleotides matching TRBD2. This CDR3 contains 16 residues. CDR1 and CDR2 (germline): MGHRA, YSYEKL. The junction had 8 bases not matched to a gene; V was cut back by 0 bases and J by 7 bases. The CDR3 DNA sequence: TGCGCCAGCAGCCAAGATTGGCTAGCGGGAGAGTTGACCCAGTACTTC. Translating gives CASSQDWLAGELTQYF.

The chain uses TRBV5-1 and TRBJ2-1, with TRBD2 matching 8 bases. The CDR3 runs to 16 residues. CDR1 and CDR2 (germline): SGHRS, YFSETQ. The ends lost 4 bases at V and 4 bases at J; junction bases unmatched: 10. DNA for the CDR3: TGCGCCAGCAGCCTGGACCTAGCGGGCCTTTACAATGAGCAGTTCTTC. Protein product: CASSLDLAGLYNEQFF. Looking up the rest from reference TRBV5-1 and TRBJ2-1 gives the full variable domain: KAGVTQTPRYLIKTRGQQVTLSCSPISGHRSVSWYQQTPGQGLQFLFEYFSETQRNKGNFPGRFSGRQFSNSRSEMNVSTLELGDSALYLCASSLDLAGLYNEQFFGPGTRLTVL.

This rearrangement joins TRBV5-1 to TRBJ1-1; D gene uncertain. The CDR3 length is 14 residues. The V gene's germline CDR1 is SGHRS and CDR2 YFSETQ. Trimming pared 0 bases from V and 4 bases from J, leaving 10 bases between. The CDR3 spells CASSLELLSTEAFF. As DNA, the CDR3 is TGCGCCAGCAGCTTGGAACTCCTGAGCACTGAAGCTTTCTTT.

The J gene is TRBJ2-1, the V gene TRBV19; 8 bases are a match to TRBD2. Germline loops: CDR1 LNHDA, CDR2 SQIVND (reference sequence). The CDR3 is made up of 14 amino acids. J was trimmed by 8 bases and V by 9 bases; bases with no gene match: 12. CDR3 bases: TGTGCCAGCACCCGGGGGGGGTCCGGGGATGAGCAGTTCTTC. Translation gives CASTRGGSGDEQFF.

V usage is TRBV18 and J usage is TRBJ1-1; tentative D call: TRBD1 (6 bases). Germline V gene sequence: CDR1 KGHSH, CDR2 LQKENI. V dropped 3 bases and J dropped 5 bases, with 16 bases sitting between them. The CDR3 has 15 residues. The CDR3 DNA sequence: TGTGCCAGCTCACCTCAACAGGGTGTGGGTACTGAAGCTTTCTTT. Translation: CASSPQQGVGTEAFF.

The CDR3 spells CASSPRLGGGYEQYF. As DNA, the CDR3 is TGCGCCAGCAGCCCTCGACTAGGTGGGGGCTACGAGCAGTACTTC. J is TRBJ2-7 and V is TRBV5-1; D is perhaps TRBD2 (6 bases). V was shortened by 4 bases and J by 3 bases, with 17 bases between the two germline ends. This CDR3 has 15 residues. CDR1 is SGHRS and CDR2 is YFSETQ in the germline V gene.

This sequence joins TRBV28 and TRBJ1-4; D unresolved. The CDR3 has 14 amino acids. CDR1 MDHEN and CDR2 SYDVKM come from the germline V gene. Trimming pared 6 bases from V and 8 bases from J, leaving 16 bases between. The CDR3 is CASSPGGFREKLFF. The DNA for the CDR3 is TGTGCCAGCAGCCCAGGAGGGTTTCGCGAAAAACTGTTTTTT.

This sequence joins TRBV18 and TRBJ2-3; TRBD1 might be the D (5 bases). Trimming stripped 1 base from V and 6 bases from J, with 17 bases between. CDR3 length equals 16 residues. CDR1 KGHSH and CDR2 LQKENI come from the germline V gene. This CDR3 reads CASSPRAGRASDTQYF. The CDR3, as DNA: TGTGCCAGCTCACCACGGGCAGGCAGGGCGTCCGATACGCAGTATTTT.